These 11 T cell receptor beta chains were all obtained from the same sample, sequenced in a study of early T cells in non-severe SARS-CoV-2 infection. TCRdb reprocessed the 5' RACE reads via MiXCR and lists one record per CDR3 protein. The top ten clones hold roughly 3.8% of a sample with under 70,000 distinct CDR3 sequences, 11% of them seen once. Sequenced: whole blood. The receptors here all came from an adult who was a healthcare worker with PCR-confirmed SARS-CoV-2 infection or an uninfected control (not recorded which).

This clonotype was counted ten times or more. The V call is TRBV7-9, the J call TRBJ2-7, with 7 bases matching TRBD1. V dropped 5 bases and J dropped 5; count of bases not matched to a gene: 9. Germline V gene data show CDR1 as SEHNR and CDR2 as FQNEAQ (reference sequence). The CDR3 is made up of 14 amino acids. CDR3 sequence (DNA): TGTGCCAGCAGCCCACCGACAGGGCGTGACGAGCAGTACTTC. This encodes CASSPPTGRDEQYF.

This clonotype was observed many times. The chain recombines TRBV6-5 with TRBJ2-7; 7 bases are shared with TRBD1. V gave up 5 bases and J gave up 0 bases; unmatched junction bases: 4. This CDR3 contains 14 residues. Germline V lookup: CDR1 MNHEY, CDR2 SVGAGI. For the CDR3, the DNA is TGTGCCAGCAGTCGGGACAGAGTCTCCTACGAGCAGTACTTC. Its protein product is CASSRDRVSYEQYF.

The rearrangement uses TRBV9 and TRBJ2-7; D is ambiguous. The V end was cut by 0 bases, the J end by 0 bases, with 4 bases between. The CDR3 loop spans 13 amino acids. Germline V gives CDR1 SGDLS, CDR2 YYNGEE. The CDR3 coding sequence is TGTGCCAGCAGCGTAGACCCCTCCTACGAGCAGTACTTC. This gives the protein CASSVDPSYEQYF.

This clonotype showed up just a few times. The genes are TRBV6-6 and TRBJ2-2; D gene uncertain. The CDR3 runs 16 residues. Trimming shortened V by 6 bases and J by 0 bases, and 14 bases separated the two germline ends. Germline V gives CDR1 MNHNY, CDR2 SVGAGI (reference sequence). This CDR3 is CASRGSETSNTGELFF. In nucleotides, the CDR3 is TGTGCCAGCAGGGGTTCCGAGACATCGAACACCGGGGAGCTGTTTTTT.

This clonotype was observed at least ten times. The chain uses TRBV27 and TRBJ2-7, with D uncertain. The germline V gene encodes CDR1 MNHEY and CDR2 SMNVEV (reference sequence). V lost 6 bases and J lost 0, with 6 bases in between. The CDR3 totals 12 residues. CDR3 sequence: CASSSSSYEQYF. CDR3 coding DNA: TGTGCCAGCAGCTCCAGCTCCTACGAGCAGTACTTC.

The CDR3: CASSQGQYTGELFF. In DNA, the CDR3 is TGTGCCAGCAGCCAGGGACAGTACACCGGGGAGCTGTTTTTT. The chain joins TRBV9 to TRBJ2-2, with 7 bases fitting TRBD1. Germline-derived CDR1 and CDR2 are SGDLS and YYNGEE. The CDR3 extends over 14 amino acids. J lost 3 bases, V lost 4 bases, and 3 bases had no gene match.

Many counts were recorded for this clonotype. This chain joins TRBV11-2 and TRBJ2-3, with D possibly matching TRBD2 (5 bases). Trimming took off 5 bases at V and 6 bases at J, with 12 bases between the two ends. The germline CDR1 and CDR2 sequences are SGHAT and FQNNGV. The CDR3 runs to 13 residues. CDR3 nucleotide sequence: TGTGCCAGCAGCCCCCGCCCGGGGGATACGCAGTATTTT. Encoded protein: CASSPRPGDTQYF.

This clonotype has ten or more counts. This chain links TRBV9 with TRBJ2-3, with TRBD1 matching 8 bases. The J segment lost 2 bases and the V segment lost 4 bases, leaving 12 bases of the junction unmatched. The CDR3 extends over 17 amino acids. The germline V gene has CDR1 SGDLS and CDR2 YYNGEE. CDR3 protein: CASSSSLGQGNTDTQYF. The DNA for the CDR3 is TGTGCCAGCAGCTCCTCCTTAGGACAGGGAAACACAGATACGCAGTATTTT. The entire variable domain, with the rest obtained from reference TRBV9 and TRBJ2-3, is as follows: DSGVTQTPKHLITATGQRVTLRCSPRSGDLSVYWYQQSLDQGLQFLIQYYNGEERAKGNILERFSAQQFPDLHSELNLSSLELGDSALYFCASSSSLGQGNTDTQYFGPGTRLTVL.

This clonotype was seen only a few times. This chain joins TRBV13 and TRBJ2-7; 16 bases are shared with TRBD2. This CDR3 is 17 amino acids long. Germline assignment: CDR1 PRHDT and CDR2 FYEKMQ (reference sequence). The junction had 6 bases not matched to a gene; V was cut back by 4 bases and J by 3 bases. The CDR3 nucleotides read TGTGCCAGCAGCTCGGGACTAGCGGGAGGGGGTGACTACGAGCAGTACTTC. Encoded protein: CASSSGLAGGGDYEQYF. Drawing the rest from reference TRBV13 and TRBJ2-7, the complete variable domain is AAGVIQSPRHLIKEKRETATLKCYPIPRHDTVYWYQQGPGQDPQFLISFYEKMQSDKGSIPDRFSAQQFSDYHSELNMSSLELGDSALYFCASSSGLAGGGDYEQYFGPGTRLTVT.

This clonotype has at least ten counts. This sequence joins TRBV7-9 and TRBJ2-1, with a possible D match to TRBD1 (5 bases). This CDR3 contains 15 residues. CDR1 is SEHNR and CDR2 is FQNEAQ in the germline V gene (reference sequence). The germline V and J ends were trimmed by 5 bases and 6 bases, with 17 bases remaining between them. Here the CDR3 reads CASSKRSAGINEQFF. In nucleotides, the CDR3 is TGTGCCAGCAGCAAACGGTCGGCAGGGATCAATGAGCAGTTCTTC.

This clonotype has ten or more counts. V gene TRBV9 combines with J gene TRBJ2-5; TRBD1 might be the D (6 bases). This CDR3 has 14 residues. CDR1 and CDR2 (germline): SGDLS, YYNGEE. Deletions cut 3 bases from V and 1 base from J, with 10 bases between. The CDR3 loop is CASSGGTLQETQYF. As DNA, the CDR3 is TGTGCCAGCAGCGGAGGGACACTCCAAGAGACCCAGTACTTC.